This entry concerns a single TCR beta chain. The data derive from a study of T cell responses to AZD1222 COVID-19 vaccine. Deletions cut 4 bases from V and 3 bases from J, with 18 bases between. The germline gives CDR1 KGHSH, CDR2 LQKENI. The CDR3 extends over 16 amino acids. The protocol was immunoSEQ multiplex PCR, while the TCRdb copy is restricted to in-frame clones and leaves out a portion. Seen here are roughly 130,000 clones, approximately 85% observed once, and the top ten hold roughly 1.6%. This TCR derives from an adult in good health. This sequence joins TRBV18 and TRBJ1-2; D might be TRBD1 (5 bases). This specimen was peripheral blood, taken on day 0 of AZD1222 vaccination. The CDR3 DNA is TGTGCCAGCTCACGGCAGGCACAGGTCAGAGACTATGGCTACACCTTC. The encoded protein is CASSRQAQVRDYGYTF.